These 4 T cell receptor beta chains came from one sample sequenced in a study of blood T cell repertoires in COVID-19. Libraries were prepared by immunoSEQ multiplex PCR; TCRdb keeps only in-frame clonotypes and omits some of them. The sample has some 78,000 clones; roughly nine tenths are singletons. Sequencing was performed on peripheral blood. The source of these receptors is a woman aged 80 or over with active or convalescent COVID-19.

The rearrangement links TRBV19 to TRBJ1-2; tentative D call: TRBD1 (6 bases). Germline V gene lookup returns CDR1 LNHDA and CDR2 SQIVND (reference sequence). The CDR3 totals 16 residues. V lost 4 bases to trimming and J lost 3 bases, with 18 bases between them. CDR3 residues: CASSNQGTKRYYGYTF. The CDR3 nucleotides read TGTGCCAGTAGTAATCAGGGGACGAAGCGATACTATGGCTACACCTTC. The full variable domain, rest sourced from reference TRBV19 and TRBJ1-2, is DGGITQSPKYLFRKEGQNVTLSCEQNLNHDAMYWYRQDPGQGLRLIYYSQIVNDFQKGDIAEGYSVSREKKESFPLTVTSAQKNPTAFYLCASSNQGTKRYYGYTFGSGTRLTVV.

Written as DNA, the CDR3 is TGCGCCAGCAGCCAAATGGGGGGAGACTATGGCTACACCTTC. It specifies CASSQMGGDYGYTF. The rearrangement uses TRBV4-3 and TRBJ1-2; D perhaps matches TRBD1 (5 bases). V lost 2 bases and J lost 3, with 10 bases in between. The CDR3 contains 14 residues. The germline V gene has CDR1 LGHNA and CDR2 YSLEER.

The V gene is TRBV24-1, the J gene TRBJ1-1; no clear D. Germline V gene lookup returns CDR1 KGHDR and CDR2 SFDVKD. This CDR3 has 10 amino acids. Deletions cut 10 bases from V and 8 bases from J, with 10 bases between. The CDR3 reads CATTREEAFF. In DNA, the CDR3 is TGTGCCACTACGAGGGAGGAAGCTTTCTTT.

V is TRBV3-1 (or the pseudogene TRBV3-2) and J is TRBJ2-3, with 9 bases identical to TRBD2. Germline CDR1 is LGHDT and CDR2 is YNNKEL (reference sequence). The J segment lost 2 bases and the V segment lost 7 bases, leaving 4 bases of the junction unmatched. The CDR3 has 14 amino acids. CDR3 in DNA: TGTGCCAGCATGACTAGCGGATACACAGATACGCAGTATTTT. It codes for CASMTSGYTDTQYF.